The source of this T cell receptor (beta chain) is a study of beta chain features in type 1 diabetes. Study-wide results and limits: For TCRB rearrangement, an influence of HLA type remained unresolved here. In all four CD4+ subsets, TCRB CDR3 length was significantly, moderately reduced in type 1 diabetes.

The investigators reverse transcribed all of the isolated RNA, so they sequenced expressed TCRB transcripts. Some clones are missing from TCRdb's copy, which holds only in-frame ones; the method was immunoSEQ multiplex PCR. The table has 95,000 to 150,000 clones, approximately 16% seen once. Comments on this clone: What it binds is not known.

Purity exceeding 98% was reached by all sorted populations. Trimming removed 7 bases at V and 2 bases at J, with 14 bases between. Germline values: CDR1 LNHDA, CDR2 SQIVND (reference sequence). The CDR3 length is 14 residues. The TCR was taken from a man aged 30 to 45 with type 1 diabetes. Sample: central memory CD4+ T cells from blood. The chain combines TRBV19 with TRBJ1-2; perhaps TRBD1 as D (6 bases). The CDR3: CASIQGNRNYGYTF. The CDR3 DNA reads as TGTGCCAGTATCCAGGGGAACCGGAACTATGGCTACACCTTC. Combining the CDR3 with reference TRBV19 and TRBJ1-2 gives the whole variable domain DGGITQSPKYLFRKEGQNVTLSCEQNLNHDAMYWYRQDPGQGLRLIYYSQIVNDFQKGDIAEGYSVSREKKESFPLTVTSAQKNPTAFYLCASIQGNRNYGYTFGSGTRLTVV.